This entry describes one T cell receptor (beta chain). The sample originates from a study of sequential checkpoint blockade in melanoma. Study overall: Patients were randomized 1:1 to nivolumab-then-ipilimumab or ipilimumab-then-nivolumab first-line.

Only in-frame clones appear in the TCRdb table, and some are missing; sequencing was by immunoSEQ multiplex PCR. This sample yields 25,000 to 35,000 clones, of which 85% to 90% are seen a single time; approximately 15% belongs to the top ten. The CDR3 is 15 residues long. CDR1 and CDR2 (germline): SGHVS, FQNEAQ. V lost 2 bases, J lost 8 bases, and 4 bases stayed unmatched. The treatment is: randomized to nivolumab then ipilimumab (arm A) or the reverse (arm B). No patient had prior DNA-damaging chemotherapy. PBMC sorting kept live CD3+CD8+ cells without CD19 or CD56. The rearrangement uses TRBV7-8 and TRBJ2-1; the match to TRBD2 covers 12 bases. The sequenced sample was CD8+ T cells sorted from blood (inferred from file names), obtained from a patient given nivolumab and ipilimumab in sequence. This receptor was identified in a human donor with melanoma. In DNA, the CDR3 is TGTGCCAGCAGCTTACTAGCGGGAGGGGAGGATGAGCAGTTCTTC. This translates into CASSLLAGGEDEQFF.